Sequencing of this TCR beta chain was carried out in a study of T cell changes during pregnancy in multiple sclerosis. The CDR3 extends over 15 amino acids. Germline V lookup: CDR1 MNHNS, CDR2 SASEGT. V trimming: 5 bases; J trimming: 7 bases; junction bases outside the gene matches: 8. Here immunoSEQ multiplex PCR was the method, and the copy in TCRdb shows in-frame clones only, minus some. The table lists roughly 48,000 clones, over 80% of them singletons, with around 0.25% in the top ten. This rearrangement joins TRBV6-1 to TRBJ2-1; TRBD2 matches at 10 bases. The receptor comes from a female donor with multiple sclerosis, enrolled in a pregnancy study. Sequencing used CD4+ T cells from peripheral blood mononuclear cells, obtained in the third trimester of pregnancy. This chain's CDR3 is CASSISGGLSNEQFF. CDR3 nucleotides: TGTGCCAGCAGTATTAGCGGGGGGTTGAGTAATGAGCAGTTCTTC.